These T cell receptor beta chains were read from a single sample in a study of T-cell reconstitution after alpha-beta-depleted transplantation in children. In TCRdb, the PCR reads were re-called with MiXCR into one record per CDR3 protein. The table shows 500,000 to 750,000 distinct CDR3 sequences, with 25% to 30% occurring only once. The sample consisted of PBMCs, taken before TCRalphabeta/CD19-depleted stem cell transplant. These TCRs come from a boy under two years old with Wiskott-Aldrich syndrome, due to receive a stem cell transplant. The CDR3 runs from the conserved cysteine through the conserved F or W. D genes are given only for firm matches. Rows give clone size only sometimes, using once, few, many, or a class for an expanded clone.

d_gene	j_gene	v_gene	abundance	CDR3aa	CDR3nt
NA	TRBJ1-2	TRBV20-1	NA	CSAMTGQGYGYTF	TGCAGTGCTATGACAGGACAAGGATATGGCTACACCTTC
NA	TRBJ1-6	TRBV6-5	NA	CASSYDGLGDSPLHF	TGTGCCAGCAGTTACGATGGTTTGGGTGATTCACCCCTCCACTTT
NA	TRBJ1-3	TRBV7-6	few	CASSLAPPPKMSGNTIYF	TGTGCCAGCAGCTTAGCGCCCCCACCGAAGATGTCTGGAAACACCATATATTTT
NA	TRBJ1-2	TRBV29-1	few	CSVEDGNRYGYTF	TGCAGCGTTGAGGACGGGAACCGCTATGGCTACACCTTC
TRBD1	TRBJ2-1	TRBV28	NA	CASSSRDRAYNEQFF	TGTGCCAGCAGTTCCAGGGACAGGGCCTACAATGAGCAGTTCTTC
TRBD1	TRBJ2-1	TRBV20-1	NA	CSAWWTGDYNEQFF	TGCAGTGCTTGGTGGACAGGGGACTACAATGAGCAGTTCTTC
TRBD2	TRBJ2-3	TRBV7-9	NA	CASSERQRGSTDTQYF	TGTGCCAGCAGCGAAAGACAGCGGGGGAGCACAGATACGCAGTATTTT
NA	TRBJ2-7	TRBV29-1	few	CSVEHSDYEQYF	TGCAGCGTTGAGCACTCAGACTACGAGCAGTACTTC
TRBD1	TRBJ1-5	TRBV27	NA	CASSYRRGTQPQHF	TGTGCCAGCAGTTATCGCAGGGGGACTCAGCCCCAGCATTTT
NA	TRBJ1-1	TRBV6-5	NA	CASSYPGNTEAFF	TGTGCCAGCAGTTACCCAGGGAACACTGAAGCTTTCTTT
TRBD1	TRBJ2-1	TRBV5-6	few	CASSWGQGTYNEQFF	TGTGCCAGCAGCTGGGGACAGGGAACCTACAATGAGCAGTTCTTC
TRBD1	TRBJ2-7	TRBV27	few	CASRGTAISYEQYF	TGTGCCAGCAGGGGGACAGCGATCTCCTACGAGCAGTACTTC
NA	TRBJ2-3	TRBV27	NA	CASSFNPTGTTDTQYF	TGTGCCAGCAGTTTCAACCCCACAGGGACCACAGATACGCAGTATTTT
TRBD1	TRBJ1-5	TRBV20-1	NA	CSVGAGTGDHQPQHF	TGCAGTGTTGGGGCCGGAACAGGGGACCATCAGCCCCAGCATTTT
NA	TRBJ1-1	TRBV20-1	many	CSVAANTEAFF	TGCAGTGTGGCAGCGAACACTGAAGCTTTCTTT
NA	TRBJ2-1	TRBV20-1	few	CSARSGHNEQFF	TGCAGTGCTAGAAGCGGCCACAATGAGCAGTTCTTC
TRBD2	TRBJ2-7	TRBV9	NA	CASSVGRLAGGLHSYEQYF	TGTGCCAGCAGCGTTGGCAGACTAGCGGGAGGCCTCCACTCCTACGAGCAGTACTTC
NA	TRBJ2-4	TRBV20-1	NA	CSARDPVAKNIQYF	TGCAGTGCTAGAGACCCGGTAGCCAAAAACATTCAGTACTTC
TRBD2	TRBJ2-1	TRBV6-5	NA	CASSFLAGDANEQFF	TGTGCCAGCAGTTTCCTAGCGGGAGATGCTAATGAGCAGTTCTTC
NA	TRBJ1-3	TRBV15	NA	CATSEGKGNTIYF	TGTGCCACCAGCGAGGGGAAAGGAAACACCATATATTTT
NA	TRBJ2-1	TRBV20-1	NA	CSAIHPTTFSYNEQFF	TGCAGTGCCATTCATCCTACCACATTCTCCTACAATGAGCAGTTCTTC
TRBD1	TRBJ1-5	TRBV20-1	once	CSVIQGLGNQPQHF	TGCAGTGTTATACAGGGGTTAGGCAATCAGCCCCAGCATTTT
NA	TRBJ2-4	TRBV28	few	CASSLPGTLSQYF	TGTGCCAGCAGCCTGCCCGGGACTCTGAGTCAGTACTTC
TRBD1	TRBJ1-5	TRBV6-2/TRBV6-3	NA	CASQPGQLHQPQHF	TGTGCCAGCCAACCGGGACAGCTTCATCAGCCCCAGCATTTT
NA	TRBJ1-5	TRBV6-1	few	CASRGDIRNQPQHF	TGTGCCAGCAGGGGGGACATCCGCAATCAGCCCCAGCATTTT
TRBD2	TRBJ2-3	TRBV2	NA	CTSSPPLAGGTDTQYF	TGTACCAGCAGTCCTCCACTAGCGGGGGGCACAGATACGCAGTATTTT
NA	TRBJ1-1	TRBV5-1	NA	CASSFTTTGNTEAFF	TGCGCCAGCAGCTTTACTACGACAGGGAACACTGAAGCTTTCTTT
TRBD1	TRBJ2-2	TRBV12-3/TRBV12-4	few	CASSTGDHAGELFF	TGTGCCAGCAGCACAGGGGATCACGCCGGGGAGCTGTTTTTT
TRBD1	TRBJ2-5	TRBV29-1	NA	CSVGTGYQETQYF	TGCAGCGTTGGGACAGGGTACCAAGAGACCCAGTACTTC
NA	TRBJ2-5	TRBV6-6	many	CASSYWERETQYF	TGTGCCAGCAGTTACTGGGAACGGGAGACCCAGTACTTC
NA	TRBJ2-1	TRBV20-1	few	CSARWGSRYNEQFF	TGCAGTGCTAGATGGGGGAGTAGATACAATGAGCAGTTCTTC
NA	TRBJ2-7	TRBV6-5	NA	CASSYSGDEQYF	TGTGCCAGCAGTTACTCGGGGGACGAGCAGTACTTC
NA	TRBJ1-2	TRBV3-1	few	CASSQERSREYGYTF	TGTGCCAGCAGCCAAGAAAGGAGTAGGGAGTATGGCTACACCTTC
NA	TRBJ2-3	TRBV4-2	few	CASSSRPSGTDTQYF	TGTGCCAGCAGCTCACGGCCGAGCGGCACAGATACGCAGTATTTT
TRBD2	TRBJ2-7	TRBV20-1	few	CSARAGTSGSYEQYF	TGCAGTGCTAGAGCCGGGACTAGCGGCTCCTACGAGCAGTACTTC
NA	TRBJ2-3	TRBV5-1	many	CASSLPTTLSTDTQYF	TGCGCCAGCAGCTTGCCCACGACGCTTAGCACAGATACGCAGTATTTT
TRBD1	TRBJ2-2	TRBV5-1	few	CASSLEGQTLPANTGELFF	TGCGCCAGCAGCTTAGAGGGACAGACCCTGCCCGCGAACACCGGGGAGCTGTTTTTT
NA	TRBJ2-7	TRBV10-3	NA	CAIRKAGSYEQYF	TGTGCCATCAGGAAGGCAGGTTCCTACGAGCAGTACTTC
NA	TRBJ2-3	TRBV4-1	few	CASSQDYSPADTQYF	TGCGCCAGCAGCCAAGATTATTCCCCGGCAGATACGCAGTATTTT
NA	TRBJ1-2	TRBV4-1	few	CASSQFGGYTF	TGCGCCAGCAGCCAATTTGGAGGCTACACCTTC
NA	TRBJ2-7	TRBV20-1	NA	CSARDPPPYEQYF	TGCAGTGCTAGAGATCCCCCCCCCTACGAGCAGTACTTC
NA	TRBJ2-7	TRBV7-6	once	CASSLSPTLSTYEQYF	TGTGCCAGCAGCTTATCTCCCACTCTGTCTACCTACGAGCAGTACTTC
NA	TRBJ2-7	TRBV12-3/TRBV12-4	NA	CASSRDSGQQYF	TGTGCCAGCAGCAGGGACTCGGGGCAGCAGTACTTC
NA	TRBJ2-5	TRBV5-1	few	CASSLYLETQYF	TGCGCCAGCAGCTTGTACTTAGAGACCCAGTACTTC
NA	TRBJ1-4	TRBV19	few	CASRIQRNEKLFF	TGTGCCAGTAGGATACAGAGAAATGAAAAACTGTTTTTT
NA	TRBJ1-3	TRBV29-1	NA	CSVVVTSGNTIYF	TGCAGCGTTGTGGTCACCTCTGGAAACACCATATATTTT
NA	TRBJ2-5	TRBV15	NA	CATSRDVGQETQYF	TGTGCCACCAGCAGAGATGTTGGTCAAGAGACCCAGTACTTC
NA	TRBJ2-5	TRBV5-5	few	CASSYRPQGWQETQYF	TGTGCCAGCAGCTACCGGCCCCAGGGGTGGCAAGAGACCCAGTACTTC
NA	TRBJ2-7	TRBV6-5	few	CASSYRQDPYF	TGTGCCAGCAGTTACAGGCAGGACCCGTACTTC
NA	TRBJ2-3	TRBV4-2	NA	CASSQTTKSTDTQYF	TGTGCCAGCAGCCAAACGACAAAAAGCACAGATACGCAGTATTTT
TRBD1	TRBJ1-3	TRBV15	few	CATTMLKGAGSGNTIYF	TGTGCCACCACAATGCTCAAGGGGGCAGGGAGTGGAAACACCATATATTTT
NA	TRBJ2-1	TRBV11-2	NA	CASSSDWTTNNEQFF	TGTGCCAGCAGCTCCGACTGGACGACTAACAATGAGCAGTTCTTC
NA	TRBJ2-3	TRBV18	few	CASSPPNTDTQYF	TGTGCCAGCTCACCACCAAACACAGATACGCAGTATTTT
NA	TRBJ1-2	TRBV7-8	NA	CASSRGVGVLSGYTF	TGTGCCAGCAGCCGGGGGGTGGGGGTGTTAAGCGGCTACACCTTC
TRBD1	TRBJ2-7	TRBV25-1	NA	CASRAAGTGVSYEQYF	TGTGCCAGCAGAGCAGCCGGGACAGGGGTCTCCTACGAGCAGTACTTC
TRBD2	TRBJ2-1	TRBV7-9	NA	CASDERLAGDVEQFF	TGTGCCAGCGATGAGCGACTAGCGGGAGACGTTGAGCAGTTCTTT
NA	TRBJ2-5	TRBV29-1	NA	CSVDARVDETQYF	TGCAGCGTTGATGCGAGAGTCGACGAGACCCAGTACTTC
TRBD1	TRBJ1-1	TRBV5-1	few	CASTLVGDSEAFF	TGCGCCAGCACCCTGGTGGGGGACAGTGAAGCTTTCTTT
NA	TRBJ2-1	TRBV20-1	NA	CSARTIYNEQFF	TGCAGTGCCAGGACCATCTACAATGAGCAGTTCTTC